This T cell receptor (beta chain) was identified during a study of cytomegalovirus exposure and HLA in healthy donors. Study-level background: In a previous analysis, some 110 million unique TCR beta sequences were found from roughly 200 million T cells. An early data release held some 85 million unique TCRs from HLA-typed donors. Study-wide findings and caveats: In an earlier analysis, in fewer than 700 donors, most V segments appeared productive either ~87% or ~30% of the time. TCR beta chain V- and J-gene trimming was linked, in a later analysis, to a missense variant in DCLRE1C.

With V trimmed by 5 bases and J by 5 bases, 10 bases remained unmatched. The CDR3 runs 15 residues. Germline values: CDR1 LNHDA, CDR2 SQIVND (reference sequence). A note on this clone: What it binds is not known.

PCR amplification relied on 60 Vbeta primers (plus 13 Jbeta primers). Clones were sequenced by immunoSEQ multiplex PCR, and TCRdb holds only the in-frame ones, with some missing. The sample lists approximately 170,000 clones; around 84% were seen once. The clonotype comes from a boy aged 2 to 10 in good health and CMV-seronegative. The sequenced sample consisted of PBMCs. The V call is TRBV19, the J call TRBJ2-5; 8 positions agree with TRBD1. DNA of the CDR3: TGTGCCAGTAGTGCTACAGGGGGGATTGGGGAGACCCAGTACTTC. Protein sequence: CASSATGGIGETQYF.